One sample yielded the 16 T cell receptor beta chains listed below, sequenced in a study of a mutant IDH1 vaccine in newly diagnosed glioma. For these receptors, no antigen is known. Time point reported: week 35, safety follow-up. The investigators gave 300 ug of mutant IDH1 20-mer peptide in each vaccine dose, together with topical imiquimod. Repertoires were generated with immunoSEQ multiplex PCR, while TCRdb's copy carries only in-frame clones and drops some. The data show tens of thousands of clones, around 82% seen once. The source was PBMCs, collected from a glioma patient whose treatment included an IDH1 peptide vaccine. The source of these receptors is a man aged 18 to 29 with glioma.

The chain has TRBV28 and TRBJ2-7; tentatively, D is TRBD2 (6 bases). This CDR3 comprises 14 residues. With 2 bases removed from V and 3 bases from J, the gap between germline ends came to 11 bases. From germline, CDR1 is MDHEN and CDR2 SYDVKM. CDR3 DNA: TGTGCCAGCAGTTTAGATCAGGGACTCTACGAGCAGTACTTC. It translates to CASSLDQGLYEQYF.

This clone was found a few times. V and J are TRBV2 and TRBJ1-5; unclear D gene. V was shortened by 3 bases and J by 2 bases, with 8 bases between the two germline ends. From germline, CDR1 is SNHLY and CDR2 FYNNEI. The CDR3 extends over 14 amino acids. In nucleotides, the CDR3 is TGTGCCAGCAGTGATATCTCAGGCAATCAGCCCCAGCATTTT. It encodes CASSDISGNQPQHF.

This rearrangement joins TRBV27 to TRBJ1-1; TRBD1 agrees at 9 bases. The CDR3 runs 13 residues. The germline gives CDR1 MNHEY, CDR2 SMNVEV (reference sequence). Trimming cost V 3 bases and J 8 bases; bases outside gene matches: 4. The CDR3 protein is CASSFLGQGEAFF. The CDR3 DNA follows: TGTGCCAGCAGTTTTCTAGGACAGGGGGAAGCTTTCTTT.

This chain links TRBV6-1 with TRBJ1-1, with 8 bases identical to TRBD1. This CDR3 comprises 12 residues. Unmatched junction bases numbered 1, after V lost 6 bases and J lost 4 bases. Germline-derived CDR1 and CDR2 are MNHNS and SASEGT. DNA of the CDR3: TGTGCCAGCAGGGACAGGGTCACTGAAGCTTTCTTT. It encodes CASRDRVTEAFF.

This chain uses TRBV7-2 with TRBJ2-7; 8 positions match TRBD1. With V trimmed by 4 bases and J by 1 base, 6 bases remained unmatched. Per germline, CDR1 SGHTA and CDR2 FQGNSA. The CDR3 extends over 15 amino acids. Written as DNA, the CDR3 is TGTGCCAGCAGCTACGGACAGGGACCGTCCTACGAGCAGTACTTC. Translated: CASSYGQGPSYEQYF.

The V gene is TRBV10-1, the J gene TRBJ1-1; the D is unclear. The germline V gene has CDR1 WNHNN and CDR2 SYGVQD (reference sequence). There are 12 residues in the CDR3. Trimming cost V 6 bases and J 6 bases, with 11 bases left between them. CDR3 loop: CASRMGGPEAFF. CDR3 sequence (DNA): TGCGCCAGCAGGATGGGTGGACCTGAAGCTTTCTTT.

The CDR3 is CASSLTDLYGYTF. The DNA for the CDR3 is TGTGCCAGCAGCTTAACGGACCTCTATGGCTACACCTTC. J is TRBJ1-2 and V is TRBV13; D is unresolved. CDR3 length equals 13 residues. The V and J ends lost 2 bases and 4 bases respectively, with 8 bases between them. Germline V lookup: CDR1 PRHDT, CDR2 FYEKMQ (reference sequence).

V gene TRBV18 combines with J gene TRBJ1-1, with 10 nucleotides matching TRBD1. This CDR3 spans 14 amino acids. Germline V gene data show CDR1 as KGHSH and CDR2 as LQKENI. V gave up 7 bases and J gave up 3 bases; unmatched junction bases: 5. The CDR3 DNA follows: TGTGCCAGCTTCAGACAGGGGGCGCACACTGAAGCTTTCTTT. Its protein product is CASFRQGAHTEAFF.

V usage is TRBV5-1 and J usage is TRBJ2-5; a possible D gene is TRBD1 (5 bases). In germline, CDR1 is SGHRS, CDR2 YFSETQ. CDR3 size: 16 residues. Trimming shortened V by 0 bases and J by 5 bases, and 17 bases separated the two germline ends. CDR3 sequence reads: CASSLGAGWLRETQYF. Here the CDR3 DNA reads TGCGCCAGCAGCTTGGGAGCAGGGTGGTTAAGGGAGACCCAGTACTTC. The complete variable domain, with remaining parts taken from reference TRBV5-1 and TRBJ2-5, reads KAGVTQTPRYLIKTRGQQVTLSCSPISGHRSVSWYQQTPGQGLQFLFEYFSETQRNKGNFPGRFSGRQFSNSRSEMNVSTLELGDSALYLCASSLGAGWLRETQYFGPGTRLLVL.

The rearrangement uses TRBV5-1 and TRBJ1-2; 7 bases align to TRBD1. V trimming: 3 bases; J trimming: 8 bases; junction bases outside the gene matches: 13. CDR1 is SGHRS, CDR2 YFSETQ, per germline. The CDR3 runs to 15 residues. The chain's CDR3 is CASSSWAQGEGGYTF. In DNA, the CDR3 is TGCGCCAGCAGCTCCTGGGCCCAGGGGGAAGGAGGCTACACCTTC.

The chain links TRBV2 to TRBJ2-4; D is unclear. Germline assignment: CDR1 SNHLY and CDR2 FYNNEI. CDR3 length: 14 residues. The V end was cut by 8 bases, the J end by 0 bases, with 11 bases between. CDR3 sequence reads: CASADGLAKNIQYF. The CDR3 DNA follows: TGTGCCAGCGCGGACGGGTTAGCCAAAAACATTCAGTACTTC.

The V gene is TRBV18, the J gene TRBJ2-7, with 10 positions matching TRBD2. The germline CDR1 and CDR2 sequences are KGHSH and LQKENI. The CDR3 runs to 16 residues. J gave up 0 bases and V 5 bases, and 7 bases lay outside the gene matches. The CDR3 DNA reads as TGTGCCAGCTCATCCCGACTAGCGGGTCGCTCCTACGAGCAGTACTTC. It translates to CASSSRLAGRSYEQYF.

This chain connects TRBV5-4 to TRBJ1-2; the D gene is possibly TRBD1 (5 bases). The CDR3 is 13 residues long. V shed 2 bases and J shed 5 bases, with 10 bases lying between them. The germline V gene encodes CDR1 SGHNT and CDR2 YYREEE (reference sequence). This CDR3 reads CASSLVDSYGYTF. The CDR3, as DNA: TGTGCCAGCAGCTTAGTCGACAGTTATGGCTACACCTTC.

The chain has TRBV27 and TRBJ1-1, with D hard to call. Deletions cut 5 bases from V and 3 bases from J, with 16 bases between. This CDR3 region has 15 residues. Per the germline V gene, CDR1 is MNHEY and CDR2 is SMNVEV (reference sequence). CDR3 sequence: CASSPLEVVYTEAFF. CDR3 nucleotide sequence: TGTGCCAGCAGTCCCCTAGAGGTGGTTTACACTGAAGCTTTCTTT.

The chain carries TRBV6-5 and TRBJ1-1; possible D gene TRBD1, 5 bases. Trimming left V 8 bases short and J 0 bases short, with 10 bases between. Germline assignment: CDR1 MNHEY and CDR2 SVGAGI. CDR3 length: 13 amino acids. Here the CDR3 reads CASWGFMNTEAFF. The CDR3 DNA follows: TGTGCCAGCTGGGGCTTCATGAACACTGAAGCTTTCTTT.

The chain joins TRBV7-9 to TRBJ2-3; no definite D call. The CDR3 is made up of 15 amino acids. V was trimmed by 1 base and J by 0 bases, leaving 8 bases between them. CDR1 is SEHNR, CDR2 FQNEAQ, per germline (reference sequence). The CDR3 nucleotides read TGTGCCAGCAGCTTAGGGAGTTCTAGCACAGATACGCAGTATTTT. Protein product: CASSLGSSSTDTQYF. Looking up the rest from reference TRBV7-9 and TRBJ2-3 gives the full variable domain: DTGVSQNPRHKITKRGQNVTFRCDPISEHNRLYWYRQTLGQGPEFLTYFQNEAQLEKSRLLSDRFSAERPKGSFSTLEIQRTEQGDSAMYLCASSLGSSSTDTQYFGPGTRLTVL.